The next 17 T cell receptor beta chains were all read from a single sample in a study of beta chain features in type 1 diabetes. Sequencing targeted expressed TCRB transcripts, as all isolated RNA had been reverse transcribed. Method: immunoSEQ multiplex PCR; TCRdb's copy keeps in-frame clones and lacks some. The sample holds about 410,000 clones; about 15% are singletons and the top ten take under 0.04%. The sequenced sample consisted of naive CD4+ T cells from blood. The receptors come from a man aged 25-45 years in good health.

The chain carries TRBV11-2 and TRBJ2-7; D uncertain. V was cut by 5 bases and J by 2 bases, with 25 bases left in between. The CDR3 length is 18 residues. Germline-derived CDR1 and CDR2 are SGHAT and FQNNGV. CDR3 residues: CASSDPKSKAGSAYEQYF. The DNA for the CDR3 is TGTGCCAGCAGCGATCCGAAATCCAAGGCAGGCTCGGCCTACGAGCAGTACTTC.

The rearrangement uses TRBV5-1 and TRBJ2-3; the D is unclear. In germline, CDR1 is SGHRS, CDR2 YFSETQ. The CDR3 runs to 14 residues. The germline V and J ends were trimmed by 3 bases and 2 bases, with 10 bases remaining between them. For the CDR3, the DNA is TGCGCCAGCAGCTCGGACGGGCCCACAGATACGCAGTATTTT. The encoded protein is CASSSDGPTDTQYF.

Points on this clone: Other nucleotide sequences in the sample specify the same CDR3. This chain connects TRBV30 to TRBJ1-5; no clear D gene. The V end lost 4 bases, the J end lost 0 bases, and 7 bases lay between the germline ends. Germline V lookup: CDR1 GTSNPN, CDR2 SVGIG (reference sequence). The length of the CDR3 is 13 residues. CDR3 amino acids: CAWTGHSNQPQHF. In nucleotides, the CDR3 is TGTGCCTGGACAGGCCATAGCAATCAGCCCCAGCATTTT.

This clone showed up just a few times. The J gene is TRBJ2-3, the V gene TRBV5-4; the match to TRBD1 covers 7 bases. With 3 bases clipped from V and 4 bases from J, the junction kept 11 bases outside the gene matches. The CDR3 is 16 residues long. Germline CDR1 and CDR2: SGHNT and YYREEE (reference sequence). The CDR3 DNA is TGTGCCAGCAGCTCCCCTGTCCCGGGACAGTCAGATACGCAGTATTTT. Its protein product is CASSSPVPGQSDTQYF.

As to this clone: This could be a read error, since a much larger clone is one nucleotide away. The rearrangement uses TRBV7-9 and TRBJ2-1; unclear D gene. Trimming took 5 bases from V and 5 from J, leaving 1 base between them. This CDR3 comprises 10 residues. Looked up from germline, CDR1 is SEHNR and CDR2 is FQNEAQ (reference sequence). The CDR3 sequence is CASSHNEQFF. Here the CDR3 DNA reads TGTGCCAGCAGCCACAATGAGCAGTTCTTC. The variable domain in full, with the rest retrieved from reference TRBV7-9 and TRBJ2-1, is DTGVSQNPRHKITKRGQNVTFRCDPISEHNRLYWYRQTLGQGPEFLTYFQNEAQLEKSRLLSDRFSAERPKGSFSTLEIQRTEQGDSAMYLCASSHNEQFFGPGTRLTVL.

V and J are TRBV2 and TRBJ2-4; 14 bases align to TRBD2. V gave up 5 bases and J gave up 7 bases; unmatched junction bases: 4. Germline V lookup: CDR1 SNHLY, CDR2 FYNNEI. The CDR3 runs to 15 residues. CDR3 sequence: CASSRLAGGPNIQYF. DNA for the CDR3: TGTGCCAGCAGTCGACTAGCGGGGGGGCCGAACATTCAGTACTTC.

V gene TRBV28 combines with J gene TRBJ2-5; TRBD1 is a possible D gene (6 bases). This CDR3 is built from 14 residues. Trimming shortened V by 3 bases and J by 5 bases, and 13 bases separated the two germline ends. Germline-derived CDR1 and CDR2 are MDHEN and SYDVKM. The CDR3 coding sequence is TGTGCCAGCAGTTTCAGGGGATCTGGGGAGACCCAGTACTTC. It yields the protein CASSFRGSGETQYF. The full variable domain, rest sourced from reference TRBV28 and TRBJ2-5, is DVKVTQSSRYLVKRTGEKVFLECVQDMDHENMFWYRQDPGLGLRLIYFSYDVKMKEKGDIPEGYSVSREKKERFSLILESASTNQTSMYLCASSFRGSGETQYFGPGTRLLVL.

This chain links TRBV29-1 with TRBJ2-1; 10 bases are shared with TRBD2. This CDR3 spans 15 amino acids. CDR1 and CDR2 (germline): SQVTM, ANQGSEA. With V trimmed by 6 bases and J by 3 bases, 8 bases remained unmatched. CDR3 DNA: TGCAGCGTCACTACCGGGACTAGCGTCTACAATGAGCAGTTCTTC. This encodes CSVTTGTSVYNEQFF.

The rearrangement links TRBV30 to TRBJ2-7; D is undetermined. The CDR3 is made up of 12 amino acids. Germline V CDR1 and CDR2: GTSNPN, SVGIG (reference sequence). Trimming pared 2 bases from V and 3 bases from J, leaving 8 bases between. CDR3 amino acids: CAWSNKGYEQYV. For the CDR3, the DNA is TGTGCCTGGAGTAACAAGGGCTACGAGCAGTACGTC.

This chain connects TRBV29-1 to TRBJ2-7; no reliable D call. Trimming removed 0 bases from V and 3 bases from J, with 6 bases in between. Germline CDR1 is SQVTM and CDR2 is ANQGSEA. This CDR3 comprises 12 residues. The CDR3 region is CSVEEASYEQYF. For the CDR3, the DNA is TGCAGCGTTGAAGAGGCCAGCTACGAGCAGTACTTC.

This chain connects TRBV6-5 to TRBJ2-5; no clear D. Germline CDR1 and CDR2: MNHEY and SVGAGI. This CDR3 spans 15 amino acids. V shed 6 bases and J shed 3 bases, with 17 bases lying between them. The CDR3 region is CASRAEVLGKETQYF. CDR3 in DNA: TGTGCCAGCAGAGCTGAGGTCTTAGGAAAAGAGACCCAGTACTTC.

This clone was observed a handful of times. This rearrangement joins TRBV23-1 to TRBJ2-5; 12 nucleotides agree with TRBD2. TRBV23-1 is an ORF, and what it does is uncertain. This CDR3 contains 22 residues. V gave up 1 base and J gave up 1 base; unmatched junction bases: 19. In nucleotides, the CDR3 is TGCGCCAGCAGTCAATTCGAATTAGGGGAGACCGAACTAGCGGGAGGCCAAGAGACCCAGTACTTC. Translated, it gives CASSQFELGETELAGGQETQYF.

This chain links TRBV19 with TRBJ2-1, with TRBD1 identical over 7 bases. Germline V lookup: CDR1 LNHDA, CDR2 SQIVND (reference sequence). With V trimmed by 3 bases and J by 4 bases, 3 bases remained unmatched. The CDR3 is made up of 14 amino acids. The CDR3 DNA follows: TGTGCCAGTAGTATTAGGGGGCCGTACAATGAGCAGTTCTTC. Translation: CASSIRGPYNEQFF.

Note on this clone: The junction does not match germline at one end; this may be a read error. The chain carries TRBV7-7 and TRBJ2-1; TRBD2 aligns across 7 bases. Germline V lookup: CDR1 SSHAT, CDR2 FNYEAQ (reference sequence). This CDR3 is 15 amino acids long. CDR3 in amino acids: CASSPLANQWNEQFF. The CDR3 nucleotides are TGTGCTAGCAGCCCACTAGCGAACCAGTGGAATGAGCAGTTCTTC.

This clone has more than one count but fewer than ten. The chain carries TRBV5-4 and TRBJ2-3, with D possibly being TRBD1 or TRBD2 (6 bases each). CDR1 and CDR2 from the germline V gene are SGHNT and YYREEE (reference sequence). This CDR3 is 14 amino acids long. Trimming took 4 bases from V and 6 from J, leaving 15 bases between them. The CDR3 DNA reads as TGTGCCAGCAGCACCGGGGGCCGGCTGGATACGCAGTATTTT. As protein: CASSTGGRLDTQYF.

This clone was observed a few times. This chain joins TRBV6-1 and TRBJ2-1; D is unresolved. Per the germline V gene, CDR1 is MNHNS and CDR2 is SASEGT. Trimming stripped 0 bases from V and 2 bases from J, with 11 bases between. This CDR3 contains 16 residues. The CDR3 region is CASSEAPGGAYNEQFF. The CDR3 DNA reads as TGTGCCAGCAGTGAAGCCCCCGGCGGAGCCTACAATGAGCAGTTCTTC.

This sequence joins TRBV5-5 and TRBJ2-5; D remains unclear. The V end was cut by 1 base, the J end by 4 bases, with 5 bases between. The CDR3 consists of 12 residues. Germline V lookup: CDR1 SGHKS, CDR2 YYEKEE (reference sequence). The CDR3 coding sequence is TGTGCCAGCAGCTTGTCAACAGAGACCCAGTACTTC. Encoded protein: CASSLSTETQYF. Combining the CDR3 with reference TRBV5-5 and TRBJ2-5 gives the whole variable domain DAGVTQSPTHLIKTRGQQVTLRCSPISGHKSVSWYQQVLGQGPQFIFQYYEKEERGRGNFPDRFSARQFPNYSSELNVNALLLGDSALYLCASSLSTETQYFGPGTRLLVL.